The 24 T cell receptor beta chains reported below all come from one sample, sequenced in a study of radiotherapy plus CTLA-4 blockade in lung cancer. Produced via immunoSEQ multiplex PCR; TCRdb's table is partial and in-frame only. The repertoire holds just under 60,000 clones, with about three quarters as singletons. Here the sequenced sample was peripheral blood, taken from a patient treated with radiotherapy plus ipilimumab. These receptors originate from a human donor with non-small cell lung cancer who had a partial response to radiotherapy plus ipilimumab.

The J gene is TRBJ1-1, the V gene TRBV19; no reliable D call. This CDR3 contains 12 residues. CDR1 and CDR2 (germline): LNHDA, SQIVND (reference sequence). Trimming took 6 bases from V and 1 from J, leaving 6 bases between them. CDR3 nucleotides: TGTGCCAGTAGGTCAGGGAACACTGAAGCTTTCTTT. It codes for CASRSGNTEAFF.

The chain carries TRBV7-8 and TRBJ2-4; a weak D match, TRBD2 (7 bases). Germline V lookup: CDR1 SGHVS, CDR2 FQNEAQ. V was shortened by 3 bases and J by 4 bases, with 13 bases between the two germline ends. The CDR3 is 15 amino acids. CDR3 protein: CASSLLRGAKNIQYF. The CDR3, as DNA: TGTGCCAGCAGCTTGCTCCGGGGGGCGAAAAACATTCAGTACTTC.

The chain employs TRBV5-4 and TRBJ1-2; a weak D match, TRBD1 (6 bases). This CDR3 comprises 13 residues. V lost 0 bases and J lost 8, with 11 bases in between. Per the germline V gene, CDR1 is SGHNT and CDR2 is YYREEE (reference sequence). The CDR3 sequence is CASSLDRESGYTF. The DNA of the CDR3 is TGTGCCAGCAGCTTGGACAGGGAGTCGGGCTACACCTTC.

Here the CDR3 reads CASSMGRAFLNQPQHF. The DNA for the CDR3 is TGTGCCAGTAGTATGGGCAGGGCGTTTCTCAATCAGCCCCAGCATTTT. This chain links TRBV19 with TRBJ1-5; a weak D match, TRBD1 (5 bases). Per germline, CDR1 LNHDA and CDR2 SQIVND (reference sequence). V was shortened by 3 bases and J by 3 bases, with 15 bases between the two germline ends. This CDR3 spans 16 amino acids.

The chain joins TRBV6-5 to TRBJ1-5; D is undetermined. V gave up 0 bases and J gave up 0 bases, with 6 bases separating them. Germline lookup yields CDR1 MNHEY and CDR2 SVGAGI. The CDR3 runs to 15 residues. The CDR3 here is CASSYSPNSNQPQHF. The CDR3 region has the DNA TGTGCCAGCAGTTACTCCCCCAATAGCAATCAGCCCCAGCATTTT.

This chain connects TRBV4-1 to TRBJ2-7, with 7 bases aligning to TRBD2. CDR1 is MGHRA, CDR2 YSYEKL, per germline. V trimming: 4 bases; J trimming: 0 bases; junction bases outside the gene matches: 15. The CDR3 has 18 residues. The CDR3 loop reads CASSLLSGGAGNSYEQYF. CDR3 in DNA: TGCGCCAGCAGCCTCCTGTCCGGGGGAGCGGGGAACTCCTACGAGCAGTACTTC.

The chain combines TRBV2 with TRBJ2-3, with 8 bases aligning to TRBD2. The junction had 6 bases not matched to a gene; V was cut back by 6 bases and J by 1 base. Germline CDR1 SNHLY, CDR2 FYNNEI. The CDR3 consists of 15 residues. CDR3 sequence reads: CASSGMRGGTDTQYF. The CDR3 nucleotides read TGTGCCAGCAGCGGGATGCGGGGGGGCACAGATACGCAGTATTTT.

Remarks on this clone: Other DNA sequences within the sample encode an identical CDR3. The rearrangement links TRBV7-3 to TRBJ2-5, with TRBD1 matching 8 bases. Germline loops: CDR1 SGHTA, CDR2 FQGTGA. Losses at the gene ends were 0 bases for V and 5 bases for J; bases not matched to a gene: 5. This CDR3 has 15 amino acids. The CDR3 DNA follows: TGTGCCAGCAGCTTAACCGGGACAGGCCAGGAGACCCAGTACTTC. As protein: CASSLTGTGQETQYF.

The chain uses TRBV5-1 and TRBJ2-5, with a tentative D call TRBD1 (7 bases). Trimming removed 4 bases from V and 10 bases from J, with 17 bases in between. The CDR3 has 13 amino acids. From germline, CDR1 is SGHRS and CDR2 YFSETQ. CDR3 DNA sequence: TGCGCCAGCAGCAGACTAACAGGGGAGGTCCAGTACTTC. It specifies CASSRLTGEVQYF. Full variable domain (rest looked up from reference TRBV5-1 and TRBJ2-5): KAGVTQTPRYLIKTRGQQVTLSCSPISGHRSVSWYQQTPGQGLQFLFEYFSETQRNKGNFPGRFSGRQFSNSRSEMNVSTLELGDSALYLCASSRLTGEVQYFGPGTRLLVL.

This clone was seen a single time. The chain has TRBV28 and TRBJ1-5, with TRBD1 matching over 9 bases. The CDR3 length is 14 residues. With 2 bases clipped from V and 6 bases from J, the junction kept 2 bases outside the gene matches. Germline values: CDR1 MDHEN, CDR2 SYDVKM. The CDR3 spells CASSLGQGSQPQHF. The DNA of the CDR3 is TGTGCCAGCAGTTTAGGACAGGGGAGTCAGCCCCAGCATTTT.

The chain uses TRBV7-2 and TRBJ1-2; D might be TRBD1 (6 bases). Germline assignment: CDR1 SGHTA and CDR2 FQGNSA. The CDR3 is 14 residues long. Trimming left V 1 base short and J 2 bases short, with 8 bases between. The CDR3 reads CASSLDRANYGYTF. The CDR3 DNA sequence: TGTGCCAGCAGCTTAGACAGGGCAAACTATGGCTACACCTTC. Together with reference TRBV7-2 and TRBJ1-2, the CDR3 gives the full variable domain: GAGVSQSPSNKVTEKGKDVELRCDPISGHTALYWYRQSLGQGLEFLIYFQGNSAPDKSGLPSDRFSAERTGGSVSTLTIQRTQQEDSAVYLCASSLDRANYGYTFGSGTRLTVV.

The CDR3 loop is CASSPRRERDTQYF. The CDR3 DNA sequence: TGCGCCAGCAGTCCCCGGCGGGAACGAGATACGCAGTATTTT. J is TRBJ2-3 and V is TRBV5-1; tentatively, D is TRBD2 (6 bases). The CDR3 has 14 amino acids. The V end was cut by 5 bases, the J end by 5 bases, with 15 bases between. Germline assignment: CDR1 SGHRS and CDR2 YFSETQ.

The chain uses TRBV29-1 and TRBJ1-1, with D hard to call. Trimming removed 3 bases at V and 0 bases at J, with 11 bases between. CDR1 is SQVTM and CDR2 is ANQGSEA in the germline V gene. This CDR3 is 14 amino acids long. CDR3 loop: CSVESLTVNTEAFF. DNA for the CDR3: TGCAGCGTTGAGAGCCTAACGGTGAACACTGAAGCTTTCTTT.

The V gene is TRBV6-5, the J gene TRBJ1-2, with 7 nucleotides matching TRBD1. The trim removed 6 bases at V and 8 bases at J, leaving 12 bases unmatched. The length of the CDR3 is 14 residues. CDR1 and CDR2 (germline): MNHEY, SVGAGI. CDR3 residues: CASRENRGFGGYTF. As DNA, the CDR3 is TGTGCCAGCAGAGAGAACAGGGGATTCGGAGGCTACACCTTC.

This clone was seen only once. V is TRBV11-2 and J is TRBJ2-7, with 7 bases matching TRBD1. V shed 1 base, J shed 4 bases, and the junction held 10 bases outside the gene matches. The germline V gene has CDR1 SGHAT and CDR2 FQNNGV. This CDR3 has 16 amino acids. This chain's CDR3 is CASSLGSRGRDYEQYF. The CDR3 nucleotides read TGTGCCAGCAGCTTAGGGTCGAGGGGGCGAGATTACGAGCAGTACTTC.

This sequence joins TRBV11-2 and TRBJ2-7, with D perhaps TRBD2 (5 bases). Looked up from germline, CDR1 is SGHAT and CDR2 is FQNNGV. The CDR3 is made up of 13 amino acids. Trimming took off 1 base at V and 8 bases at J, with 12 bases between the two ends. CDR3 amino acids: CASSLAAGPKQYF. The CDR3 coding sequence is TGTGCCAGCAGCTTAGCGGCGGGCCCCAAGCAGTACTTC.

The chain has TRBV27 and TRBJ2-7; a possible D gene is TRBD1 (6 bases). V lost 1 base and J 2 bases, leaving 12 bases between the germline ends. This CDR3 spans 15 amino acids. The germline CDR1 and CDR2 sequences are MNHEY and SMNVEV (reference sequence). The CDR3 nucleotides read TGTGCCAGCAGTTTATGGTTGGGGGCAACCTACGAGCAGTACTTC. As protein: CASSLWLGATYEQYF.

The chain joins TRBV7-2 to TRBJ2-7, with TRBD2 identical over 10 bases. The germline V gene has CDR1 SGHTA and CDR2 FQGNSA. The CDR3 has 14 residues. V was clipped by 5 bases and J by 6 bases; unmatched bases: 7. CDR3 nucleotides: TGTGCCAGCAGCCCATCTAGCGGGGGAGGCGAGCAGTACTTC. Protein sequence: CASSPSSGGGEQYF. Complete variable domain (other parts from reference TRBV7-2 and TRBJ2-7): GAGVSQSPSNKVTEKGKDVELRCDPISGHTALYWYRQSLGQGLEFLIYFQGNSAPDKSGLPSDRFSAERTGGSVSTLTIQRTQQEDSAVYLCASSPSSGGGEQYFGPGTRLTVT.

The chain joins TRBV19 to TRBJ2-1; 7 bases match TRBD2. Germline values: CDR1 LNHDA, CDR2 SQIVND (reference sequence). Unmatched junction bases numbered 13, after V lost 7 bases and J lost 4 bases. This CDR3 contains 16 residues. The CDR3 coding sequence is TGTGCCAGTAAGCCCCTGGGCGGGGGAGCTTACAATGAGCAGTTCTTC. Its translation: CASKPLGGGAYNEQFF.

The chain links TRBV29-1 to TRBJ2-1, with D unclear. Trimming left V 6 bases short and J 0 bases short, with 12 bases between. The germline V gene encodes CDR1 SQVTM and CDR2 ANQGSEA. This CDR3 is 14 amino acids long. The CDR3: CSVDGTVSYNEQFF. The CDR3 DNA sequence: TGCAGCGTCGATGGTACAGTCTCCTACAATGAGCAGTTCTTC.

The gene calls are TRBV2 and TRBJ2-2; 10 bases match TRBD1. Germline V gives CDR1 SNHLY, CDR2 FYNNEI. The trim removed 6 bases at V and 5 bases at J, leaving 6 bases unmatched. The CDR3 loop spans 15 amino acids. CDR3 DNA sequence: TGTGCCAGCAGGCCACCGGGACAGGGGACCGGGGAGCTGTTTTTT. This translates into CASRPPGQGTGELFF.

In nucleotides, the CDR3 is TGTGCCAGCAGCTTATTCCAGAACACTGAAGCTTTCTTT. It codes for CASSLFQNTEAFF. The chain combines TRBV7-9 with TRBJ1-1, with unresolved D. Germline V gene data show CDR1 as SEHNR and CDR2 as FQNEAQ (reference sequence). This CDR3 comprises 13 residues. V shed 2 bases and J shed 1 base, with 5 bases lying between them.

The rearrangement joins TRBV25-1 to TRBJ2-7; TRBD2 might be the D (6 bases). Looked up from germline, CDR1 is MGHDK and CDR2 is SYGVNS. This CDR3 is built from 15 residues. V was pared by 3 bases and J by 3 bases, with 15 bases between. CDR3 nucleotide sequence: TGTGCCAGCAGTGACTCAAAAACCGGGAGCTACGAGCAGTACTTC. This encodes CASSDSKTGSYEQYF.

This chain joins TRBV10-2 and TRBJ2-3, with D possibly TRBD2 on 6 matching bases. V lost 5 bases, J lost 0 bases, and 9 bases lay in between. There are 14 residues in the CDR3. Germline CDR1 is WSHSY and CDR2 is SAAADI. The CDR3 DNA sequence: TGCGCCAGCAGTCCGGGACTTAGCACAGATACGCAGTATTTT. This codes for CASSPGLSTDTQYF.